This paragraph covers one T cell receptor (beta chain) sequence. The sample is drawn from a study of OX40 agonist ivuxolimab in advanced cancers. CDR3 length: 14 amino acids. Germline V CDR1 and CDR2: MGHDK, SYGVNS. Trimming stripped 5 bases from V and 4 bases from J, with 14 bases between. Some clones are missing from TCRdb's copy, which holds only in-frame ones; the method was immunoSEQ multiplex PCR. The sample lists tens of thousands of clones, roughly 90% occurring once. Material: CD4+ or CD8+ T cells sorted from blood, obtained in a trial of the OX40 agonist ivuxolimab. The V and J genes are TRBV25-1 and TRBJ1-2; D unresolved. This TCR was sampled from an adult with an advanced solid tumor such as melanoma, head and neck, liver or kidney cancer. CDR3 DNA sequence: TGTGCCAGCAGTAGGGTCGAGGTGCCCTATGGCTACACCTTC. Translating gives CASSRVEVPYGYTF.